The sequence of this T cell receptor beta chain was determined in a study of regulatory and conventional T cells in RAG deficiency. Study conclusions and caveats: Omenn patients showed >80% Treg-Tconv overlap and shorter CDR3 lengths.

Conventional CD4+ T cells were sorted from blood as CD25-low CD127-high cells. The table came from immunoSEQ multiplex PCR; TCRdb's copy has only in-frame clones and leaves some out. The sample lists 22,000 or so clones; just under 95% were seen once. CDR3 length equals 14 residues. Trimming removed 6 bases from V and 4 bases from J; junction bases left unmatched: 9. CDR1 is MDHEN, CDR2 SYDVKM, per germline. Concerning this clone itself: Its specificity is not known.

In addition, the sample was reused for a study of regulatory T cells. That source adds: Primers: 52 TRBV forward and 13 TRBJ reverse.

The chain recombines TRBV28 with TRBJ2-7; 7 bases align to TRBD1. The TCR was taken from a human donor in good health. The sample taken for sequencing was CD4+ T cells sorted from blood. For the CDR3, the DNA is TGTGCCAGCAGCCCAGGGGGTAATATTTACGAGCAGTACTTC. It yields the protein CASSPGGNIYEQYF.